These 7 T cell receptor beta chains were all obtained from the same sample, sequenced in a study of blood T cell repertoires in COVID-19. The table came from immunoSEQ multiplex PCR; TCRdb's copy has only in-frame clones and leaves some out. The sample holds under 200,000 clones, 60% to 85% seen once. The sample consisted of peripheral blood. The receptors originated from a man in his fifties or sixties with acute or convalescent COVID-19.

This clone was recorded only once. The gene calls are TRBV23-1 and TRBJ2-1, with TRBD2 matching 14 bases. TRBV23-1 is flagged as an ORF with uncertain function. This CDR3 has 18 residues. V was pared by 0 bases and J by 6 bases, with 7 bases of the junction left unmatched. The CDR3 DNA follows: TGCGCCAGCAGTCAATCGTGGACTAGCGGGGGGCAGATCAATGAGCAGTTCTTC. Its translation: CASSQSWTSGGQINEQFF.

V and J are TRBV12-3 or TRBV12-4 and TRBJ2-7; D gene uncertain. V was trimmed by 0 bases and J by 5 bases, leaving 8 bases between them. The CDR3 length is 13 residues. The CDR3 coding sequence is TGTGCCAGCAGTTTAGCAGTGAACAACGAGCAGTACTTC. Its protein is CASSLAVNNEQYF.

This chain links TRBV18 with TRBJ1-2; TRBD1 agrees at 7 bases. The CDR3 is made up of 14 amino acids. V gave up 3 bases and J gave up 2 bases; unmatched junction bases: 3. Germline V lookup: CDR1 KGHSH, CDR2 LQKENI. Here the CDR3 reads CASSPGQTNYGYTF. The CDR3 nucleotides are TGTGCCAGCTCACCGGGACAGACAAACTATGGCTACACCTTC.

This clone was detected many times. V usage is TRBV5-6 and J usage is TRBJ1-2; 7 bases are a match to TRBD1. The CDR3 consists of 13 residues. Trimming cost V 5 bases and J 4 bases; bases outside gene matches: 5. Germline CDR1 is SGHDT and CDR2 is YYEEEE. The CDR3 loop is CASRRTGVYGYTF. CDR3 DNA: TGTGCCAGCAGACGGACAGGAGTCTATGGCTACACCTTC. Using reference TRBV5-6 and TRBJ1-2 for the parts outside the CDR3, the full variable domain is DAGVTQSPTHLIKTRGQQVTLRCSPKSGHDTVSWYQQALGQGPQFIFQYYEEEERQRGNFPDRFSGHQFPNYSSELNVNALLLGDSALYLCASRRTGVYGYTFGSGTRLTVV.

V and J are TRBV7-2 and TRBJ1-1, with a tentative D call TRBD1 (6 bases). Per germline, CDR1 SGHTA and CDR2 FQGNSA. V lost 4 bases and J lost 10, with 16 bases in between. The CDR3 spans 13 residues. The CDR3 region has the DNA TGTGCCAGCAGCTCAGCGGGGGGGCGCTCAGCTTTCTTT. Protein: CASSSAGGRSAFF.

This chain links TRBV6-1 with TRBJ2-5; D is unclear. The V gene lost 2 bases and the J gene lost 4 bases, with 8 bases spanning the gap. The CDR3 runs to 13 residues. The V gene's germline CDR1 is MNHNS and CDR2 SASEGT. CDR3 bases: TGTGCCAGCAGTGAACACTGGGCAGAGACCCAGTACTTC. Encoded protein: CASSEHWAETQYF.

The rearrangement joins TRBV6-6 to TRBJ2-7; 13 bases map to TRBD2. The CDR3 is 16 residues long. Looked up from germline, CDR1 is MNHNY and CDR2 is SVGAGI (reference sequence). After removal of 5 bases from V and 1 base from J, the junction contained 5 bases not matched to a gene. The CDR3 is CASSHGTSGESYEQYF. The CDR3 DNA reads TGTGCCAGCAGTCACGGGACTAGCGGGGAATCCTACGAGCAGTACTTC.